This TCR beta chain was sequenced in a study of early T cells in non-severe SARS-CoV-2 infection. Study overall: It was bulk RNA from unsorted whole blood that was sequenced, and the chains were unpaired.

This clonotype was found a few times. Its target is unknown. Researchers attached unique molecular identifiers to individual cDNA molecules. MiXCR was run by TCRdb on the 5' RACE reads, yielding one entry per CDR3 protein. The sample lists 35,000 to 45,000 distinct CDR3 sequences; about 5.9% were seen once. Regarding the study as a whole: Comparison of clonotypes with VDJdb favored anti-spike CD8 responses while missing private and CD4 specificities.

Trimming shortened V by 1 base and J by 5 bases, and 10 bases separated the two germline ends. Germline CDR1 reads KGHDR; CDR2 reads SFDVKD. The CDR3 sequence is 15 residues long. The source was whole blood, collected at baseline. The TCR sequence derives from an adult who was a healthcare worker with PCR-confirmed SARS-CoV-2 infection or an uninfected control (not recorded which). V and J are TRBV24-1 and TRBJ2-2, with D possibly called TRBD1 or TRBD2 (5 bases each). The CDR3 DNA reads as TGTGCCACCAGTGATTTTACCAGGGAGACCGGGGAGCTGTTTTTT. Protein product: CATSDFTRETGELFF.